This is a list of T cell receptor beta chains from one sample in a study of blood T cell repertoires in COVID-19. Assay used: immunoSEQ multiplex PCR; TCRdb lists only in-frame clones, some missing. The sample yields approximately 70,000 clones, roughly 90% seen once. The sequenced sample consisted of peripheral blood. The origin of the receptors is a woman in her sixties or seventies with active COVID-19. Each CDR3 is given with its conserved first and last residue. Fields, in order: D gene, clone size, CDR3 length, V gene, J gene, CDR3 DNA, CDR3 protein. D genes are given only for firm matches. Rows give clone size only sometimes, using once, few, many, or a class for an expanded clone.

>.|.|15|TRBV10-2|TRBJ2-3
TGCGCCAGCAGGCCTAGACCGCTAAACACAGATACGCAGTATTTT
CASRPRPLNTDTQYF
>TRBD1|.|19|TRBV4-1|TRBJ1-6
TGCGCCAGCAGCCAAGACCCCCCCTCAACAGGGGGCGTCAATTCACCCCTCCACTTT
CASSQDPPSTGGVNSPLHF
>.|.|15|TRBV6-2/TRBV6-3|TRBJ1-5
TGTGCCAGCAGTTCGGACATTGGGAGCAATCAGCCCCAGCATTTT
CASSSDIGSNQPQHF
>TRBD2|.|15|TRBV6-4|TRBJ2-3
TGTGCCAGCAAACAACTAGCGGGAGGCACAGATACGCAGTATTTT
CASKQLAGGTDTQYF
>TRBD2|.|19|TRBV5-4|TRBJ2-3
TGTGCCAGCAGCTTGTTTCGGCTAGCGGGTAGTGGGCCTTCAGATACGCAGTATTTT
CASSLFRLAGSGPSDTQYF
>TRBD1|.|15|TRBV5-1|TRBJ1-1
TGCGCCAGCAGCCTGGGGACAGGGAATTGGGCGGAAGCTTTCTTT
CASSLGTGNWAEAFF
>.|.|14|TRBV5-1|TRBJ1-5
TGCGCCAGCAGCTTGGATATGAGCAATCAGCCCCAGCATTTT
CASSLDMSNQPQHF
>TRBD2|.|18|TRBV3-1/TRBV3-2|TRBJ2-5
TGTGCCAGCAGCCAAGTGTGGAAGAGCGGGAGGGCTTGGGAGACCCAGTACTTC
CASSQVWKSGRAWETQYF
>.|once|12|TRBV10-3|TRBJ2-7
TGTGCCACAGGTAGCGGATCCTACGAGCAGTACTTC
CATGSGSYEQYF
>TRBD1|.|15|TRBV19|TRBJ1-1
TGTGCCAGTAGTGCCCCGCACCGGACAGGCACTGAAGCTTTCTTT
CASSAPHRTGTEAFF
>.|.|19|TRBV5-5|TRBJ1-4
TGTGCCAGCAGGGCTACCGGGGTAAACGAAGGTGTGGTAATGAAAAAACTGTTTTTT
CASRATGVNEGVVMKKLFF
>.|.|15|TRBV24-1|TRBJ2-7
TGTGCCACCAGTGATTTTAACGCAGGGGTGGACGAGCAGTACTTC
CATSDFNAGVDEQYF
>.|.|14|TRBV29-1|TRBJ2-2
TGCAGCGTGTCGACGGGACAGAACACCGGGGAGCTGTTTTTT
CSVSTGQNTGELFF
>.|.|18|TRBV27|TRBJ2-6
TGTGCCAGCAGTTCCTGGGCCCCCGGGGGCTCTGGGGCCAACGTCCTGACTTTC
CASSSWAPGGSGANVLTF
>.|.|16|TRBV9|TRBJ2-5
TGTGCCAGCAGCGCCCTTTCCGGGACTCCTCAAGAGACCCAGTACTTC
CASSALSGTPQETQYF
>TRBD1|.|16|TRBV5-1|TRBJ2-1
TGCGCCAGCAGCTTGGAGGGGGCTTTCACTTCCATCGAGCAGTTCTTC
CASSLEGAFTSIEQFF
>TRBD2|.|17|TRBV6-1|TRBJ2-5
TGTGCCAGCAGTGAAGGCTCCGGACTAGCGGGGTTGTGGACCCAGTACTTC
CASSEGSGLAGLWTQYF
>.|.|11|TRBV7-9|TRBJ2-5
TGTGCCAGCAGCTCACAAGAGACCCAGTACTTC
CASSSQETQYF
>TRBD1|.|13|TRBV10-3|TRBJ1-4
TGTGCCATCAGTAAGACAGGGGATGAAAAACTGTTTTTT
CAISKTGDEKLFF
>TRBD1|.|17|TRBV5-5|TRBJ1-1
TGTGCCAGCAGGCCCGACAGGGCACGGGCCTTGAACACTGAAGCTTTCTTT
CASRPDRARALNTEAFF
>.|.|15|TRBV7-6|TRBJ2-1
TGTGCCAGCAGCTTAGTAACAGTGTCCTACAATGAGCAGTTCTTC
CASSLVTVSYNEQFF
>TRBD2|.|17|TRBV6-1|TRBJ2-1
TGTGCCAGCAGTGCGTTCACGGGACTAGCGGGAAGTGGTGAGCAGTTCTTC
CASSAFTGLAGSGEQFF
>.|once|13|TRBV28|TRBJ2-1
TGTGCCAGCAGTCCCCACGAGAGAGATGAGCAGTTCTTC
CASSPHERDEQFF
>.|.|15|TRBV27|TRBJ2-7
TGTGCCAGCAGCTCTTCGGGGAACCAACTTTACGAGCAGTACTTC
CASSSSGNQLYEQYF
>.|.|14|TRBV5-1|TRBJ1-1
TGCGCCAGCAGCGGCGGCGGGACCAACACTGAAGCTTTCTTT
CASSGGGTNTEAFF
>.|.|15|TRBV3-1/TRBV3-2|TRBJ2-7
TGTGCCAGCAGCCAAGGTAGCGGCTATCTCTACGAGCAGTACTTC
CASSQGSGYLYEQYF
>.|.|14|TRBV2|TRBJ1-2
TGTGCCAGCAGTGGGGAGAGAACTTCCTATGGCTACACCTTC
CASSGERTSYGYTF
>.|.|13|TRBV7-9|TRBJ2-1
TGTGCCAGCAGCTTGGTAGCGAACAATGAGCAGTTCTTC
CASSLVANNEQFF
>.|.|14|TRBV5-6|TRBJ2-3
TGTGCCAGCAGCTTACAGATTTTTACAAATACGCAGTATTTT
CASSLQIFTNTQYF
>.|.|17|TRBV19|TRBJ2-3
TGTGCCAGTAGTCCGAGACCCGGGACACTGGGCACAGATACGCAGTATTTT
CASSPRPGTLGTDTQYF
>TRBD1|.|14|TRBV6-5|TRBJ2-1
TGTGCCAGCAGAAAGACAGGGGGCGGCAATGAGCAGTTCTTC
CASRKTGGGNEQFF
>TRBD2|.|14|TRBV2|TRBJ2-7
TGTGCCGTCTCTGCGGGGAGGGCCGGCTACGAGCAGTACTTC
CAVSAGRAGYEQYF
>.|.|12|TRBV28|TRBJ2-1
TGTGCCAGCAGATCTCAGGTTAATGAGCAGTTCTTC
CASRSQVNEQFF
>.|.|15|TRBV19|TRBJ2-2
TGTGCCAGTAGTATTTTGCAGGGGAACACCGGGGAGCTGTTTTTT
CASSILQGNTGELFF
>.|.|13|TRBV4-1|TRBJ1-5
TGCGCCAGCAGCCAAGATGCCAGTCAGCCCCAGCATTTT
CASSQDASQPQHF
>.|once|14|TRBV30|TRBJ2-7
TGTGCCTGGAGTAGGACATACGGCTCCTACGAGCAGTACTTC
CAWSRTYGSYEQYF
>TRBD1|few|13|TRBV7-9|TRBJ1-5
TGTGCCAGCACCCTCACAGGGGTTGGGCCCCAGCATTTT
CASTLTGVGPQHF
>TRBD2|.|13|TRBV6-5|TRBJ2-7
TGTGCCGGCCGACTAGCGGGAGTGGAGGAGCAGTACTTC
CAGRLAGVEEQYF
>TRBD1|.|15|TRBV2|TRBJ1-1
TGTGCCACCCAGGGGGACAGGGGGGCAAACACTGAAGCTTTCTTT
CATQGDRGANTEAFF
>.|.|16|TRBV6-2/TRBV6-3|TRBJ1-3
TGTGCCAGCAGTCCGGGGGTGCATCGCTCTGGAAACACCATATATTTT
CASSPGVHRSGNTIYF
>.|.|14|TRBV27|TRBJ2-7
TGTGCCAGCAGTTTATCAGGGGCTTACTACGAGCAGTACTTC
CASSLSGAYYEQYF
>.|.|15|TRBV19|TRBJ1-2
TGTGCCAGTAGTATAGACAGGGCGACTGGCTATGGCTACACCTTC
CASSIDRATGYGYTF
>.|.|15|TRBV19|TRBJ1-3
TGTGCCAGTGTAAGTGACGGGGAATCAGGAAACACCATATATTTT
CASVSDGESGNTIYF
>TRBD2|once|18|TRBV18|TRBJ2-3
TGTGCCAGCTCACCAAGAGATCTAGCGGGAGCCAAAACCGCGGCGCAGTATTTT
CASSPRDLAGAKTAAQYF